Each of the 9 T cell receptor beta chains below was sequenced from the same sample in a study of T cell responses to AZD1222 COVID-19 vaccine. Only in-frame clones appear in the TCRdb table, and some are missing; sequencing was by immunoSEQ multiplex PCR. In the table there are 150,000 to 200,000 clones, about 93% of which are singletons. The sample consisted of peripheral blood, taken 28 days after the second dose of the MenACWY control vaccine. The receptor source for this set is an adult who received the MenACWY meningococcal vaccine as a control.

This clone was seen a single time. The chain is built from TRBV19 and TRBJ1-5; no reliable D call. V lost 5 bases to trimming and J lost 0 bases, with 14 bases between them. Germline CDR1 is LNHDA and CDR2 is SQIVND (reference sequence). The CDR3 extends over 16 amino acids. As DNA, the CDR3 is TGTGCCAGTAGTTCTCGGGCCGACTATAGCAATCAGCCCCAGCATTTT. It yields the protein CASSSRADYSNQPQHF.

V gene TRBV19 combines with J gene TRBJ2-5, with unresolved D. Germline values: CDR1 LNHDA, CDR2 SQIVND (reference sequence). This CDR3 has 12 amino acids. The V gene lost 2 bases and the J gene lost 4 bases, with 5 bases spanning the gap. The chain's CDR3 is CASSIKGETQYF. The CDR3, as DNA: TGTGCCAGTAGTATAAAGGGAGAGACCCAGTACTTC.

This chain links TRBV28 with TRBJ1-2; D gene unclear. The CDR3 covers 12 residues. V lost 8 bases, J lost 1 base, and 8 bases lay in between. The germline gives CDR1 MDHEN, CDR2 SYDVKM. CDR3 bases: TGTGCCAGCCAGGCGGGTAACTATGGCTACACCTTC. Encoded protein: CASQAGNYGYTF.

V and J are TRBV2 and TRBJ1-6, with D hard to call. The CDR3 totals 13 residues. In germline, CDR1 is SNHLY, CDR2 FYNNEI. V lost 8 bases and J lost 1, with 6 bases in between. The DNA of the CDR3 is TGTGCCAGCGGGAGTTCCTATAATTCACCCCTCCACTTT. Protein sequence: CASGSSYNSPLHF.

The J gene is TRBJ1-1, the V gene TRBV28, with a possible D match to TRBD1 (6 bases). The CDR3 is 13 amino acids. V was shortened by 4 bases and J by 1 base, with 7 bases between the two germline ends. From germline, CDR1 is MDHEN and CDR2 SYDVKM. CDR3 coding DNA: TGTGCCAGCAGTTCGGGACAGAACACTGAAGCTTTCTTT. This translates into CASSSGQNTEAFF.

A single count supports this clone. The chain combines TRBV2 with TRBJ1-5, with a tentative D call TRBD1 (6 bases). This CDR3 is built from 14 residues. CDR1 is SNHLY and CDR2 is FYNNEI in the germline V gene. The V end lost 6 bases, the J end lost 5 bases, and 14 bases lay between the germline ends. The CDR3 loop reads CASSPLQGYQPQHF. DNA of the CDR3: TGTGCCAGCAGCCCTCTACAGGGATATCAGCCCCAGCATTTT. The full variable domain, completed using reference TRBV2 and TRBJ1-5, is EPEVTQTPSHQVTQMGQEVILRCVPISNHLYFYWYRQILGQKVEFLVSFYNNEISEKSEIFDDQFSVERPDGSNFTLKIRSTKLEDSAMYFCASSPLQGYQPQHFGDGTRLSIL.

The V gene is TRBV4-1, the J gene TRBJ1-3; D ambiguous. The CDR3 covers 14 residues. The V end was cut by 3 bases, the J end by 4 bases, with 10 bases between. The germline gives CDR1 MGHRA, CDR2 YSYEKL. CDR3 protein: CASSHSTGGNTIYF. The CDR3 nucleotides read TGCGCCAGCAGCCACTCAACGGGAGGAAACACCATATATTTT.

The V and J genes are TRBV6-6 and TRBJ1-1; D perhaps matches TRBD1 (5 bases). Germline-derived CDR1 and CDR2 are MNHNY and SVGAGI (reference sequence). The ends were cut back, 5 bases at V and 3 bases at J, with 7 bases in the middle. The CDR3 sequence is 12 residues long. The CDR3 DNA is TGTGCCAGCAGTAGCAGGGACACTGAAGCTTTCTTT. Translating it yields CASSSRDTEAFF.

The chain carries TRBV19 and TRBJ1-2, with D perhaps TRBD1 (6 bases). The germline CDR1 and CDR2 sequences are LNHDA and SQIVND (reference sequence). The CDR3 has 15 amino acids. With 3 bases removed from V and 7 bases from J, the gap between germline ends came to 18 bases. In DNA form, the CDR3 reads TGTGCCAGTAGTATTTCGGGGGCAGGTGATCGTGGCTACACCTTC. It yields the protein CASSISGAGDRGYTF.